These 17 T cell receptor beta chains came from one sample sequenced in a study of cytomegalovirus exposure and HLA in healthy donors. In the PCR, 60 Vbeta and 13 Jbeta primers were used. Profiling relied on immunoSEQ multiplex PCR, and the TCRdb table lists in-frame clones only, not all of them. The table records approximately 160,000 clones, 65% to 70% of them present only once. The sample taken for sequencing was PBMCs. These receptor sequences come from a woman between 18 and 29 years old in good health and CMV-seropositive.

The chain links TRBV28 to TRBJ1-1; D not certain. This CDR3 is built from 14 residues. V lost 10 bases to trimming and J lost 0 bases, with 15 bases between them. The V gene's germline CDR1 is MDHEN and CDR2 SYDVKM. CDR3: CATTILVVNTEAFF. CDR3 DNA sequence: TGTGCCACCACGATACTAGTAGTGAACACTGAAGCTTTCTTT.

V gene TRBV30 combines with J gene TRBJ2-3; 8 bases agree with TRBD2. This CDR3 region has 16 residues. Germline-derived CDR1 and CDR2 are GTSNPN and SVGIG (reference sequence). Losses at the gene ends were 3 bases for V and 6 bases for J; bases not matched to a gene: 14. The CDR3 loop is CAWSLARSGGGDTQYF. CDR3 sequence (DNA): TGTGCCTGGAGCCTAGCTCGGAGCGGGGGTGGGGATACGCAGTATTTT.

The rearrangement uses TRBV5-6 and TRBJ2-5, with D uncertain. The tail of the sequence fits TRBJ2-7 better, so the J call may be wrong. The germline gives CDR1 SGHDT, CDR2 YYEEEE. There are 12 residues in the CDR3. The CDR3 DNA sequence: TGTGCCAGCAGCACCGATCGGTACGAGCAGTACTTC. It encodes CASSTDRYEQYF.

This sequence joins TRBV9 and TRBJ2-4, with 8 bases aligning to TRBD1. With 0 bases clipped from V and 6 bases from J, the junction kept 5 bases outside the gene matches. This CDR3 is built from 15 residues. Germline assignment: CDR1 SGDLS and CDR2 YYNGEE. The CDR3 sequence: CASSVDAGGVNIQYF. DNA for the CDR3: TGTGCCAGCAGCGTAGATGCAGGGGGCGTAAACATTCAGTACTTC.

The rearrangement links TRBV9 to TRBJ1-1, with D unresolved. This CDR3 contains 14 residues. Trimming stripped 5 bases from V and 3 bases from J, with 14 bases between. Germline V lookup: CDR1 SGDLS, CDR2 YYNGEE. The CDR3: CASSRGGKDTEAFF. The CDR3 DNA reads TGTGCCAGCAGTCGTGGCGGGAAGGACACTGAAGCTTTCTTT.

CDR3 protein: CASSIPSGGAVAPAGELFF. Written as DNA, the CDR3 is TGCGCCAGCAGTATTCCTAGCGGGGGGGCCGTAGCCCCCGCCGGGGAGCTGTTTTTT. V usage is TRBV5-1 and J usage is TRBJ2-2; TRBD2 agrees at 12 bases. Per germline, CDR1 SGHRS and CDR2 YFSETQ. CDR3 length: 19 amino acids. V lost 5 bases and J lost 6; bases outside the gene matches: 17.

This clone was observed a handful of times. The chain carries TRBV6-6 and TRBJ1-3, with 7 bases fitting TRBD1. Germline V CDR1 and CDR2: MNHNY, SVGAGI (reference sequence). V was pared by 2 bases and J by 3 bases, with 4 bases of the junction left unmatched. This CDR3 spans 15 amino acids. CDR3 nucleotides: TGTGCCAGCAGTTACGTAGGGGGCGATGGAAACACCATATATTTT. This translates into CASSYVGGDGNTIYF.

The V and J genes are TRBV19 and TRBJ2-7, with a possible D match to TRBD2 (5 bases). CDR1 and CDR2 (germline): LNHDA, SQIVND (reference sequence). This CDR3 contains 14 residues. Trimming cost V 5 bases and J 1 base, with 12 bases left between them. This CDR3 is CASSALPGSYEQYF. The CDR3 bases are TGTGCCAGTAGTGCCCTCCCGGGGTCCTACGAGCAGTACTTC.

The J gene is TRBJ1-5, the V gene TRBV7-9; D perhaps matches TRBD1 (5 bases). This CDR3 region has 14 residues. The V end was cut by 4 bases, the J end by 3 bases, with 10 bases between. Germline loops: CDR1 SEHNR, CDR2 FQNEAQ (reference sequence). CDR3 DNA sequence: TGTGCCAGCAGCTCCCCAGGGTACAATCAGCCCCAGCATTTT. Its protein is CASSSPGYNQPQHF.

The rearrangement joins TRBV18 to TRBJ1-2; D is possibly TRBD1 (6 bases). Germline CDR1 and CDR2: KGHSH and LQKENI. Trimming pared 0 bases from V and 8 bases from J, leaving 19 bases between. The CDR3 runs to 16 residues. CDR3 sequence: CASSPPMGGRILGYTF. CDR3 coding DNA: TGTGCCAGCTCACCACCGATGGGGGGGCGTATTCTCGGCTACACCTTC.

V and J are TRBV7-3 and TRBJ2-3; the match to TRBD2 covers 11 bases. The CDR3 spans 16 residues. Germline CDR1 SGHTA, CDR2 FQGTGA. V shed 2 bases, J shed 8 bases, and the junction held 9 bases outside the gene matches. The CDR3: CASSLDIAGGRGTQYF. The CDR3, as DNA: TGTGCCAGCAGCTTAGATATAGCGGGGGGGCGGGGTACGCAGTATTTT.

The V call is TRBV4-1, the J call TRBJ2-7, with D possibly being TRBD2 (6 bases). This CDR3 spans 17 amino acids. Germline CDR1 and CDR2: MGHRA and YSYEKL. The germline V and J ends were trimmed by 1 base and 0 bases, with 16 bases remaining between them. CDR3 amino acids: CASSQGPGGTSSYEQYF. Here the CDR3 DNA reads TGCGCCAGCAGCCAAGGCCCCGGCGGGACGAGCTCCTACGAGCAGTACTTC.

The rearrangement joins TRBV28 to TRBJ1-5; no clear D. CDR3 length: 14 residues. Trimming removed 7 bases from V and 2 bases from J, with 12 bases in between. The germline gives CDR1 MDHEN, CDR2 SYDVKM. The CDR3 nucleotides are TGTGCCAGCACCCCGTTTCGGGGCAATCAGCCCCAGCATTTT. It specifies CASTPFRGNQPQHF. Looking up the rest from reference TRBV28 and TRBJ1-5 gives the full variable domain: DVKVTQSSRYLVKRTGEKVFLECVQDMDHENMFWYRQDPGLGLRLIYFSYDVKMKEKGDIPEGYSVSREKKERFSLILESASTNQTSMYLCASTPFRGNQPQHFGDGTRLSIL.

The rearrangement uses TRBV28 and TRBJ2-7, with D possibly being TRBD1 (6 bases). V was trimmed by 6 bases and J by 1 base, leaving 13 bases between them. Germline V gene lookup returns CDR1 MDHEN and CDR2 SYDVKM. The CDR3 runs to 14 residues. The CDR3: CASSTLRGSYEQYF. CDR3 DNA: TGTGCCAGCAGCACCCTCAGGGGTTCCTACGAGCAGTACTTC.

This clone was observed a handful of times. J is TRBJ2-7 and V is TRBV6-1; 7 positions agree with TRBD1. Germline V gene lookup returns CDR1 MNHNS and CDR2 SASEGT. The CDR3 spans 14 residues. J lost 4 bases, V lost 7 bases, and 10 bases had no gene match. CDR3 bases: TGTGCCAGCACTACAGGGGTCCAGGGGTACGAGCAGTACTTC. The encoded protein is CASTTGVQGYEQYF.

The V call is TRBV30, the J call TRBJ2-3, with D maybe TRBD2 (6 bases). This CDR3 has 15 amino acids. Germline V gene lookup returns CDR1 GTSNPN and CDR2 SVGIG (reference sequence). V lost 7 bases and J lost 5, with 22 bases in between. CDR3 protein: CAYQKTSSRGDTQYF. In DNA form, the CDR3 reads TGTGCCTACCAAAAAACTAGCTCAAGAGGAGATACGCAGTATTTT.

The chain employs TRBV6-6 and TRBJ2-1; 10 positions agree with TRBD2. Per germline, CDR1 MNHNY and CDR2 SVGAGI (reference sequence). The V and J ends lost 5 bases and 0 bases, in that order; junction bases with no gene match: 1. The CDR3 extends over 15 amino acids. CDR3 sequence: CASSPSGSSYNEQFF. Written as DNA, the CDR3 is TGTGCCAGCAGTCCTAGCGGGAGCTCCTACAATGAGCAGTTCTTC.